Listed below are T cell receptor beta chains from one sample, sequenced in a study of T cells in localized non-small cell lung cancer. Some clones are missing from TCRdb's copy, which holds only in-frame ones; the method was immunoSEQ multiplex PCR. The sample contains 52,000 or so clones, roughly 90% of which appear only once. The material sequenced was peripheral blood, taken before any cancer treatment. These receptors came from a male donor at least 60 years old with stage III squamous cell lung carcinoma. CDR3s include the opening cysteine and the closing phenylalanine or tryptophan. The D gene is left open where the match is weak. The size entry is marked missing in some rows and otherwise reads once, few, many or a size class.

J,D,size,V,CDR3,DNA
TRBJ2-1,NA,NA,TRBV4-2,CASSQDARGNEQFF,TGTGCCAGCAGCCAAGACGCCCGGGGCAATGAGCAGTTCTTC
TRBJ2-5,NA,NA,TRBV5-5,CASSLAIFQETQYF,TGTGCCAGCAGCTTGGCCATATTCCAAGAGACCCAGTACTTC
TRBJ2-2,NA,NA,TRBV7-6,CASSLWSAVANTGELFF,TGTGCCAGCAGCTTATGGTCGGCAGTCGCGAACACCGGGGAGCTGTTTTTT
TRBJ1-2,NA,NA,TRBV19,CASRNREDGYTF,TGTGCCAGTAGAAATAGGGAGGATGGCTACACCTTC
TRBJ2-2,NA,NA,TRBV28,CAITRNTGELFF,TGTGCCATCACCCGAAACACCGGGGAGCTGTTTTTT
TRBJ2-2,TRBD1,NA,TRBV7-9,CASSLATGEGELFF,TGTGCCAGCAGCTTAGCGACAGGGGAAGGGGAGCTGTTTTTT
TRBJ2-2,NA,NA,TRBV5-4,CASSLQDTGELFF,TGTGCCAGCAGCTTGCAGGACACCGGGGAGCTGTTTTTT
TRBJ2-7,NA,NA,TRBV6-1,CASSERGTRNEQYF,TGTGCCAGCAGTGAAAGGGGGACACGAAACGAGCAGTACTTC
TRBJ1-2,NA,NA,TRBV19,CASVGRLLNYGYTF,TGTGCCAGTGTGGGACGCTTGCTGAACTATGGCTACACCTTC
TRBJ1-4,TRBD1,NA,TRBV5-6,CASSLAPTGGGEKLFF,TGTGCCAGCAGCTTGGCCCCGACAGGGGGAGGAGAAAAACTGTTTTTT
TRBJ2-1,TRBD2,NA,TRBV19,CASRSPSGLAGVDEQFF,TGTGCCAGTAGATCCCCGTCGGGACTAGCGGGAGTCGATGAGCAGTTCTTC
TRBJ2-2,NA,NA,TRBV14,CASSQALRARGTGELFF,TGTGCCAGCAGCCAAGCCCTCAGGGCTAGGGGAACCGGGGAGCTGTTTTTT
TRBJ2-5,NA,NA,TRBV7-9,CATQAREETQYF,TGTGCTACTCAAGCTAGGGAAGAGACCCAGTACTTC
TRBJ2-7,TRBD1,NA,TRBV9,CASSVRDREGEQYF,TGTGCCAGCAGCGTCCGGGACAGGGAGGGAGAGCAGTACTTC
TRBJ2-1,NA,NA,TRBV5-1,CASSTGQRSDNEQFF,TGCGCCAGCAGCACGGGACAACGGAGTGACAATGAGCAGTTCTTC
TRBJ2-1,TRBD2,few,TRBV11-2,CASSLQGLVNEQFF,TGTGCCAGCAGCTTACAAGGACTAGTCAATGAGCAGTTCTTC
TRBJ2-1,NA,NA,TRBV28,CASRGVEQFF,TGTGCCAGCAGGGGAGTTGAGCAGTTCTTC
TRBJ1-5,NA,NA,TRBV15,CATSRGGSRGNQPQHF,TGTGCCACCAGCAGGGGGGGGAGCAGAGGCAATCAGCCCCAGCATTTT
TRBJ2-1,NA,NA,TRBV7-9,CASSSPSRGRHGNEQFF,TGTGCCAGCAGCTCTCCCTCCCGTGGGCGGCATGGCAATGAGCAGTTCTTC
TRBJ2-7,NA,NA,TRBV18,CASSPKQGSYEQYF,TGTGCCAGCTCACCCAAACAGGGTTCCTACGAGCAGTACTTC
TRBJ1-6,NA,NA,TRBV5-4,CASSLAGAGNSPLHF,TGTGCCAGCAGCCTCGCCGGGGCCGGTAATTCACCCCTCCACTTT
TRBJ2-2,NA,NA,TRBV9,CASSLDLVTGELFF,TGTGCCAGCAGCCTCGACTTAGTGACCGGGGAGCTGTTTTTT
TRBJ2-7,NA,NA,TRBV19,CASSIAPSDYEQYF,TGTGCCAGTAGTATAGCCCCGTCAGACTACGAGCAGTACTTC
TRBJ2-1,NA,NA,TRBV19,CASTPGRGGVHEQFF,TGTGCCAGTACCCCGGGACGAGGGGGGGTCCATGAGCAGTTCTTC
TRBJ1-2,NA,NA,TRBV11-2,CASSPDVNYGYTF,TGTGCCAGCAGTCCGGACGTTAACTATGGCTACACCTTC
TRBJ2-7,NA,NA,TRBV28,CASSYRDWGNYEQYF,TGTGCCAGCAGCTACCGGGACTGGGGGAACTACGAGCAGTACTTC
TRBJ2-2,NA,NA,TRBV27,CASRGGSKAGELFF,TGTGCCAGCCGGGGTGGGAGTAAGGCCGGGGAGCTGTTTTTT
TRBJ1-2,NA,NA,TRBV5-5,CASSFRGQAPTGYTF,TGTGCCAGCAGCTTCCGGGGCCAGGCGCCCACTGGCTACACCTTC
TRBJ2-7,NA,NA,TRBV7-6,CASSPHEGTYEQYF,TGTGCCAGCAGCCCTCATGAGGGAACCTACGAGCAGTACTTC
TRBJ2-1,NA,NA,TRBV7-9,CASSLLHHTRPSEQFF,TGTGCCAGCAGCTTACTGCACCATACTAGACCCAGTGAGCAGTTCTTC
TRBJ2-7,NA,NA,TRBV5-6,CASSPGPGTSEQYF,TGTGCCAGCAGCCCCGGTCCCGGGACAAGCGAGCAGTACTTC
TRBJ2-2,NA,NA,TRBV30,CAWRHSGELFF,TGTGCCTGGAGACACTCCGGGGAGCTGTTTTTT
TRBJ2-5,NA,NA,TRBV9,CASSVSEQETQYF,TGTGCCAGCAGCGTAAGCGAACAAGAGACCCAGTACTTC
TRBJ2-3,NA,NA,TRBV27,CASSTGGRATDTQYF,TGTGCCAGCAGCACCGGGGGGCGGGCCACAGATACGCAGTATTTT
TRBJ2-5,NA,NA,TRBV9,CASSPPAGETQYF,TGTGCCAGCAGCCCCCCGGCGGGGGAGACCCAGTACTTC
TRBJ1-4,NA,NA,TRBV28,CASSSGGLGTRFNEKLFF,TGTGCCAGCAGCTCTGGTGGGTTGGGGACACGATTCAATGAAAAACTGTTTTTT
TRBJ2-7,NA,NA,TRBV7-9,CASSSNWAGISYEQYF,TGTGCCAGCAGCTCAAACTGGGCGGGGATTTCCTACGAGCAGTACTTC
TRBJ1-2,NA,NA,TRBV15,CATSREGPGRSYGYTF,TGTGCCACCAGCAGAGAAGGGCCGGGGCGTTCTTATGGCTACACCTTC
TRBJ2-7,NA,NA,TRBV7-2,CASSLVTRVEQYF,TGTGCCAGCAGCTTAGTTACCCGGGTCGAGCAGTACTTC
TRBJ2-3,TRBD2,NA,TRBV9,CASSHSGRTADTQYF,TGTGCCAGCAGCCATAGCGGGAGAACCGCAGATACGCAGTATTTT
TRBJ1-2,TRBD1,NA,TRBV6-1,CASIRDRVDYGYTF,TGTGCCAGCATACGGGACAGGGTAGATTATGGCTACACCTTC
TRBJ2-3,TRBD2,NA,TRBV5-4,CASSESLAGGDTQYF,TGTGCCAGCAGCGAGAGCCTAGCGGGAGGAGATACGCAGTATTTT
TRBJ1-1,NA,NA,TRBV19,CASHPNGRNTEAFF,TGTGCCAGTCATCCCAATGGGAGAAACACTGAAGCTTTCTTT
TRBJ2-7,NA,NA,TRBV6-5,CASTKGRNLYEQYF,TGTGCCAGCACTAAGGGACGAAACCTCTACGAGCAGTACTTC
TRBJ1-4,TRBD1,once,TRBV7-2,CASSLDPGQSNEKLFF,TGTGCCAGCAGCTTAGATCCGGGACAGAGCAATGAAAAACTGTTTTTT
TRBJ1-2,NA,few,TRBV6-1,CASSEWTTASYGYTF,TGTGCCAGCAGTGAATGGACGACAGCTTCCTATGGCTACACCTTC
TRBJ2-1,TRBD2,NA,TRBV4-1,CASSPTDDTSGGYYNEQFF,TGCGCCAGCAGCCCAACAGACGATACTAGCGGGGGTTACTACAATGAGCAGTTCTTC
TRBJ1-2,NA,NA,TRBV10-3,CAISDRSSYGYTF,TGTGCCATCAGTGACAGATCTTCCTATGGCTACACCTTC